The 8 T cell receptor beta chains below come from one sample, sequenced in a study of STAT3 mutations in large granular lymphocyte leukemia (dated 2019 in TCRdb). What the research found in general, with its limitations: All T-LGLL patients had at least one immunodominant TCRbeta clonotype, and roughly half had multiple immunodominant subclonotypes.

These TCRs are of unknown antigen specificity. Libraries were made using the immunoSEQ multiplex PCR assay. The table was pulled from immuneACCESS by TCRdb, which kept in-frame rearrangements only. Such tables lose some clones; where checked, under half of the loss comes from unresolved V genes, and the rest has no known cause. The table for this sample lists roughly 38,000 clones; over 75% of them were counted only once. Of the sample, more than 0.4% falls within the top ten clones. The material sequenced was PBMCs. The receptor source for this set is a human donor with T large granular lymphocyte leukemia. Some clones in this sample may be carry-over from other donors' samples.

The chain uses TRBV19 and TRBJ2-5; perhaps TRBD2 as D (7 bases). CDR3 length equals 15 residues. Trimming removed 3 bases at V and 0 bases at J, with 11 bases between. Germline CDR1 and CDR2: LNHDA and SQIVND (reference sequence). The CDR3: CASSIGGPNQETQYF. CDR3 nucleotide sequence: TGTGCCAGTAGTATCGGGGGGCCGAACCAAGAGACCCAGTACTTC.

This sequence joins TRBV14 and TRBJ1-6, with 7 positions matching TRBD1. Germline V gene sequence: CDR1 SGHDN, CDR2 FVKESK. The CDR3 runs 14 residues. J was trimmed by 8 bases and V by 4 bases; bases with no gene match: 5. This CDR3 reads CASSREGGDSPLHF. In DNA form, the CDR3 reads TGTGCCAGCAGCCGGGAAGGGGGCGATTCACCCCTCCACTTT.

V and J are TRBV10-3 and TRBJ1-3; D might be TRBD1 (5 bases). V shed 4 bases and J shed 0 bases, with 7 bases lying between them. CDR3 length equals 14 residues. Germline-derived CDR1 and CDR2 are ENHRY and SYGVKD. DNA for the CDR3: TGTGCCATCAGTGTAGGGGCCTCTGGAAACACCATATATTTT. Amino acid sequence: CAISVGASGNTIYF.

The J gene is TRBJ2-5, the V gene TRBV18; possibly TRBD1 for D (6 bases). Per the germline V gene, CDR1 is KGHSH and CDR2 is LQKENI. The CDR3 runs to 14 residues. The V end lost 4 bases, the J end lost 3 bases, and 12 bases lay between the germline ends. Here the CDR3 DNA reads TGTGCCAGCTCACGACCAGGGGTGGAAGAGACCCAGTACTTC. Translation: CASSRPGVEETQYF. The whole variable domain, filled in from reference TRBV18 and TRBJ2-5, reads NAGVMQNPRHLVRRRGQEARLRCSPMKGHSHVYWYRQLPEEGLKFMVYLQKENIIDESGMPKERFSAEFPKEGPSILRIQQVVRGDSAAYFCASSRPGVEETQYFGPGTRLLVL.

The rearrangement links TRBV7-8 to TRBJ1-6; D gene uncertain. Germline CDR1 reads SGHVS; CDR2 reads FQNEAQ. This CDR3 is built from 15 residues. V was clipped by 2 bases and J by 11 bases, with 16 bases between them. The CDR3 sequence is CASSLSPLTGTPLHF. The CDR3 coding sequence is TGTGCCAGCAGCTTATCCCCCCTGACTGGGACACCCCTCCACTTT. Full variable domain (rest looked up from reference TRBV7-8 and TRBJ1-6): GAGVSQSPRYKVAKRGQDVALRCDPISGHVSLFWYQQALGQGPEFLTYFQNEAQLDKSGLPSDRFFAERPEGSVSTLKIQRTQQEDSAVYLCASSLSPLTGTPLHFGNGTRLTVT.

The CDR3 DNA is TGTGCCAGCAGCTACTCTGCAACTAATGAAAAACTGTTTTTT. It codes for CASSYSATNEKLFF. This chain links TRBV5-6 with TRBJ1-4; D is ambiguous. Germline CDR1 reads SGHDT; CDR2 reads YYEEEE. The CDR3 consists of 14 residues. The V gene lost 3 bases and the J gene lost 0 bases, with 6 bases spanning the gap.

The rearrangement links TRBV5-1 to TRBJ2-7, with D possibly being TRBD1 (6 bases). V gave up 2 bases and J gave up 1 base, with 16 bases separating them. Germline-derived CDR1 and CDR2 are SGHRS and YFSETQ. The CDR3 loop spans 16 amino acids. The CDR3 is CASSLSSTGKSYEQYF. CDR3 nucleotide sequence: TGCGCCAGCAGCTTATCCTCGACAGGAAAATCCTACGAGCAGTACTTC.

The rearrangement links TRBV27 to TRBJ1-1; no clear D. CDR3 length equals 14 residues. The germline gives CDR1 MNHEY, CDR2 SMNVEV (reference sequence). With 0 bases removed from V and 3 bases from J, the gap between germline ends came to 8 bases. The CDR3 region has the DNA TGTGCCAGCAGTTTATCTTGGGAAGACACTGAAGCTTTCTTT. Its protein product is CASSLSWEDTEAFF.